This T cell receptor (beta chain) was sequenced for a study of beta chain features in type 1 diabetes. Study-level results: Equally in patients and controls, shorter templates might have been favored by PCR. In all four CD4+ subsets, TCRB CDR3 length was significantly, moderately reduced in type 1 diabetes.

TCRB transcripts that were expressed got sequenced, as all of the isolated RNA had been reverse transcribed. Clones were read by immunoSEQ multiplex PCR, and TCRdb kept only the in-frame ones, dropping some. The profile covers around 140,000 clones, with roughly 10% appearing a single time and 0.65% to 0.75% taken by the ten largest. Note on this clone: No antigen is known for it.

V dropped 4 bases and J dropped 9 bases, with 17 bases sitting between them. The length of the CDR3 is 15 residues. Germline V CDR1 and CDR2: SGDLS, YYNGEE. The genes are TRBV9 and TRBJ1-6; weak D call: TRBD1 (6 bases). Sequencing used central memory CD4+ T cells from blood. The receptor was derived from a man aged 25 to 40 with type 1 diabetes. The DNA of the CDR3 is TGTGCCAGCAGCCGCCTACAGGGTGTAGGTTCACCCCTCCACTTT. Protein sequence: CASSRLQGVGSPLHF.